These 30 T cell receptor beta chains originate from one sample sequenced in a study of cytomegalovirus exposure and HLA in healthy donors. PCR involved 60 Vbeta and 13 Jbeta primers. Assay used: immunoSEQ multiplex PCR; TCRdb lists only in-frame clones, some missing. The sample has some 130,000 clones, roughly four fifths seen once; the top ten hold over 9%. Material: PBMCs. The receptors derive from a male donor in good health and CMV-seropositive.

The chain joins TRBV15 to TRBJ1-4; possible D gene TRBD1, 6 bases. CDR1 LNHNV and CDR2 YYDKDF come from the germline V gene (reference sequence). V was cut by 0 bases and J by 3 bases, with 17 bases left in between. The CDR3 consists of 18 residues. The CDR3 DNA follows: TGTGCCACCAGCAGAGATCTTCTGCAGGGGTTGGCTAATGAAAAACTGTTTTTT. Its protein is CATSRDLLQGLANEKLFF.

The CDR3 bases are TGTGCCAGCAGTCTTCAGGGTTGGAGTTCCTACGAGCAGTACTTC. It encodes CASSLQGWSSYEQYF. V gene TRBV7-2 combines with J gene TRBJ2-7, with D tentatively TRBD1 (5 bases). Looked up from germline, CDR1 is SGHTA and CDR2 is FQGNSA. There are 15 residues in the CDR3. Trimming removed 6 bases from V and 1 base from J, with 16 bases in between.

This clone was seen only a few times. V gene TRBV7-2 combines with J gene TRBJ1-4, with D perhaps matching TRBD1 (6 bases). The germline V and J ends were trimmed by 3 bases and 7 bases, with 12 bases remaining between them. The CDR3 contains 14 residues. The V gene's germline CDR1 is SGHTA and CDR2 FQGNSA. Written as DNA, the CDR3 is TGTGCCAGCAGCTTTGGGGCAGGGGTTGAAAAACTGTTTTTT. It encodes CASSFGAGVEKLFF.

The V call is TRBV5-6, the J call TRBJ1-1, with D possibly matching TRBD1 (6 bases). There are 14 residues in the CDR3. Trimming took 3 bases from V and 1 from J, leaving 10 bases between them. Germline V gene sequence: CDR1 SGHDT, CDR2 YYEEEE. CDR3 DNA: TGTGCCAGCAGCTCCGGGACACAGAACACTGAAGCTTTCTTT. As protein: CASSSGTQNTEAFF.

The chain couples TRBV7-9 to TRBJ1-5, with 9 bases aligning to TRBD1. From germline, CDR1 is SEHNR and CDR2 FQNEAQ (reference sequence). V shed 5 bases and J 7 bases; nucleotides not matched to a gene: 12. The CDR3 is 16 residues long. The CDR3 region is CASSPDSGTGNQPQHF. CDR3 nucleotide sequence: TGTGCCAGCAGCCCAGATTCCGGGACAGGGAACCAGCCCCAGCATTTT.

The chain recombines TRBV15 with TRBJ2-6; unclear D gene. Germline loops: CDR1 LNHNV, CDR2 YYDKDF (reference sequence). The CDR3 sequence is 15 residues long. V lost 6 bases, J lost 1 base, and 10 bases lay in between. The CDR3 DNA reads TGTGCCACCAGTAATCGCAGGTCTGGGGCCAACGTCCTGACTTTC. It specifies CATSNRRSGANVLTF.

The table lists this clone with a count of one. CDR3 in DNA: TGTGCCAGCAGCCAGGGGGGAGCGGAAGCCTACGAGCAGTACTTC. It is translated as CASSQGGAEAYEQYF. The chain uses TRBV4-2 and TRBJ2-5, with D maybe TRBD2 (6 bases). Matching the DNA end better, TRBJ2-7 makes the J call doubtful. This CDR3 is 15 amino acids long. Germline CDR1 reads LGHNA; CDR2 reads YNFKEQ.

The V call is TRBV7-9, the J call TRBJ1-4, with D uncertain. V lost 5 bases and J lost 0, with 10 bases in between. The CDR3 is made up of 15 amino acids. Germline loops: CDR1 SEHNR, CDR2 FQNEAQ (reference sequence). The CDR3 sequence is CASSQATTTNEKLFF. DNA for the CDR3: TGTGCCAGCAGCCAGGCGACAACAACTAATGAAAAACTGTTTTTT.

The rearrangement uses TRBV9 and TRBJ2-1, with D possibly TRBD2 on 6 matching bases. V was cut by 0 bases and J by 7 bases, with 14 bases left in between. Germline loops: CDR1 SGDLS, CDR2 YYNGEE. The CDR3 has 15 amino acids. The CDR3 region is CASSVEPGASNEQFF. CDR3 DNA: TGTGCCAGCAGCGTAGAGCCGGGAGCCTCGAATGAGCAGTTCTTC.

The chain links TRBV7-2 to TRBJ2-5; D uncertain. The DNA end lines up better with TRBJ2-7; the J call may be wrong. The CDR3 length is 14 residues. Germline CDR1 and CDR2: SGHTA and FQGNSA. CDR3 region: CASSPQIQAYEQYF. The CDR3 DNA reads TGTGCCAGCAGCCCACAGATACAAGCCTACGAGCAGTACTTC.

V usage is TRBV19 and J usage is TRBJ2-3; D is possibly TRBD2 (6 bases). Germline V gene data show CDR1 as LNHDA and CDR2 as SQIVND (reference sequence). The CDR3 length is 15 residues. The V and J ends lost 4 bases and 2 bases respectively, with 13 bases between them. In DNA, the CDR3 is TGTGCCAGTAGTACAGGACTAAGCCTCACAGATACGCAGTATTTT. Amino acids: CASSTGLSLTDTQYF.

This rearrangement joins TRBV5-1 to TRBJ2-3, with TRBD1 matching 9 bases. V lost 0 bases, J lost 3 bases, and 2 bases stayed unmatched. Germline-derived CDR1 and CDR2 are SGHRS and YFSETQ. CDR3 length equals 15 residues. The CDR3 here is CASSLGTGDTDTQYF. The CDR3 DNA is TGCGCCAGCAGCTTGGGGACAGGGGATACAGATACGCAGTATTTT.

This rearrangement joins TRBV7-9 to TRBJ1-1; D gene unclear. CDR1 and CDR2 from the germline V gene are SEHNR and FQNEAQ (reference sequence). The CDR3 has 13 amino acids. V lost 4 bases to trimming and J lost 5 bases, with 11 bases between them. The CDR3 nucleotides read TGTGCCAGCAGCTCCTCCGCGCTAACTGAAGCTTTCTTT. Protein sequence: CASSSSALTEAFF.

This chain joins TRBV4-3 and TRBJ2-1; no clear D gene. The ends were cut back, 4 bases at V and 0 bases at J, with 10 bases in the middle. Germline CDR1 reads LGHNA; CDR2 reads YSLEER. This CDR3 comprises 15 residues. The CDR3 here is CASSPARLSYNEQFF. The CDR3 DNA is TGCGCCAGCAGCCCAGCGCGTCTCTCCTACAATGAGCAGTTCTTC.

J is TRBJ1-6 and V is TRBV27, with TRBD1 identical over 8 bases. V was clipped by 5 bases and J by 10 bases; unmatched bases: 10. The CDR3 sequence is 15 residues long. The germline V gene has CDR1 MNHEY and CDR2 SMNVEV (reference sequence). The CDR3 loop is CASSRRTGRRSPLHF. For the CDR3, the DNA is TGTGCCAGCAGTCGCAGGACAGGGCGGAGGTCACCCCTCCACTTT.

J is TRBJ1-4 and V is TRBV7-6; 7 nucleotides line up with TRBD1. Germline lookup yields CDR1 SGHVS and CDR2 FNYEAQ. J lost 3 bases, V lost 2 bases, and 3 bases had no gene match. This CDR3 is 15 amino acids long. The DNA for the CDR3 is TGTGCCAGCAGCTTAAGAGGGACAGCTAATGAAAAACTGTTTTTT. It translates to CASSLRGTANEKLFF.

The CDR3 DNA is TGTGCCAGTAGTATAGGGGCCACTGAAGCTTTCTTT. Translated, it gives CASSIGATEAFF. The chain links TRBV19 to TRBJ1-1, with unresolved D. Germline CDR1 LNHDA, CDR2 SQIVND (reference sequence). The CDR3 totals 12 residues. V was clipped by 1 base and J by 4 bases, with 4 bases between them. The full variable domain, with the rest looked up from reference TRBV19 and TRBJ1-1, is DGGITQSPKYLFRKEGQNVTLSCEQNLNHDAMYWYRQDPGQGLRLIYYSQIVNDFQKGDIAEGYSVSREKKESFPLTVTSAQKNPTAFYLCASSIGATEAFFGQGTRLTVV.

Of note for this clone: This CDR3 is also generated by other DNA sequences in the sample. V is TRBV7-6 and J is TRBJ2-3; tentative D call: TRBD1 (5 bases). V lost 5 bases, J lost 7 bases, and 13 bases lay in between. Germline V gene sequence: CDR1 SGHVS, CDR2 FNYEAQ. This CDR3 comprises 13 residues. CDR3 coding DNA: TGTGCCAGCAGCCCCCCCGACAGCTATACGCAGTATTTT. It yields the protein CASSPPDSYTQYF.

In DNA, the CDR3 is TGCGCCAGCAGCCAAGGGACTGAGGTAGTCGGCGAGCAGTACTTC. Translation: CASSQGTEVVGEQYF. The rearrangement joins TRBV4-3 to TRBJ2-5, with D possibly being TRBD2 (5 bases). The J call could be wrong; TRBJ2-7 is a better fit for the DNA end. CDR3 size: 15 residues. Germline CDR1 is LGHNA and CDR2 is YSLEER.

This chain joins TRBV10-1 and TRBJ1-6, with D possibly TRBD1 on 6 matching bases. Germline-derived CDR1 and CDR2 are WNHNN and SYGVQD (reference sequence). Trimming stripped 7 bases from V and 7 bases from J, with 14 bases between. There are 14 residues in the CDR3. The CDR3 bases are TGCGCCAGCACCCAGACAGGATTCAATTCACCCCTCCACTTT. This translates into CASTQTGFNSPLHF.

The rearrangement uses TRBV25-1 and TRBJ2-4; 7 bases map to TRBD1. The CDR3 contains 13 residues. The germline CDR1 and CDR2 sequences are MGHDK and SYGVNS. With 4 bases clipped from V and 12 bases from J, the junction kept 9 bases outside the gene matches. CDR3: CASSVAGRDSQYF. CDR3 sequence (DNA): TGTGCCAGCAGTGTAGCAGGAAGGGACAGTCAGTACTTC. The complete variable domain, with remaining parts taken from reference TRBV25-1 and TRBJ2-4, reads EADIYQTPRYLVIGTGKKITLECSQTMGHDKMYWYQQDPGMELHLIHYSYGVNSTEKGDLSSESTVSRIRTEHFPLTLESARPSHTSQYLCASSVAGRDSQYFGAGTRLSVL.

CDR3 sequence reads: CASSPGGGPGNTIYF. Written as DNA, the CDR3 is TGTGCCAGCAGCCCAGGTGGGGGCCCTGGAAACACCATATATTTT. The chain recombines TRBV9 with TRBJ1-3, with D perhaps TRBD1 (6 bases). The CDR3 has 15 residues. Looked up from germline, CDR1 is SGDLS and CDR2 is YYNGEE. V was clipped by 4 bases and J by 2 bases, with 13 bases between them.

V is TRBV28 and J is TRBJ2-3, with a possible D match to TRBD1 (5 bases). CDR3 length equals 16 residues. CDR1 and CDR2 (germline): MDHEN, SYDVKM. Trimming left V 5 bases short and J 2 bases short, with 17 bases between. For the CDR3, the DNA is TGTGCCAGCAGTAAGAAAAGAACAGGTGACACAGATACGCAGTATTTT. Protein: CASSKKRTGDTDTQYF.

Written as DNA, the CDR3 is TGCGCCAGCAGCCAAGAAACCCCTAGCGGGAGGGACGAGCAGTACTTC. Translation gives CASSQETPSGRDEQYF. V is TRBV5-1 and J is TRBJ2-7; TRBD2 matches at 12 bases. The germline V gene encodes CDR1 SGHRS and CDR2 YFSETQ. V dropped 4 bases and J dropped 5; count of bases not matched to a gene: 10. The CDR3 loop spans 16 amino acids.

The V call is TRBV27, the J call TRBJ2-2, with D uncertain. Germline V lookup: CDR1 MNHEY, CDR2 SMNVEV (reference sequence). V shed 3 bases and J shed 4 bases, with 6 bases lying between them. There are 13 residues in the CDR3. The CDR3 here is CASSFTVTGELFF. DNA of the CDR3: TGTGCCAGCAGTTTTACTGTCACCGGGGAGCTGTTTTTT.

The genes are TRBV19 and TRBJ2-7; 9 nucleotides match TRBD1. J was trimmed by 3 bases and V by 6 bases; bases with no gene match: 3. The CDR3 loop spans 13 amino acids. CDR1 and CDR2 (germline): LNHDA, SQIVND (reference sequence). CDR3 sequence: CASSRQGDYEQYF. Here the CDR3 DNA reads TGTGCCAGTAGCCGACAGGGGGACTACGAGCAGTACTTC.

The chain recombines TRBV20-1 with TRBJ2-7, with D possibly TRBD2 on 5 matching bases. There are 11 residues in the CDR3. Germline V gene data show CDR1 as DFQATT and CDR2 as SNEGSKA (reference sequence). The germline V and J ends were trimmed by 3 bases and 6 bases, with 9 bases remaining between them. CDR3 protein: CSASRRVEQYF. As DNA, the CDR3 is TGCAGTGCTAGTAGGCGGGTCGAGCAGTACTTC.

The chain has TRBV5-1 and TRBJ1-1; D may be TRBD1 (6 bases). V lost 2 bases to trimming and J lost 4 bases, with 12 bases between them. This CDR3 has 14 amino acids. Germline V gives CDR1 SGHRS, CDR2 YFSETQ. Here the CDR3 reads CASSLQGFGTEAFF. CDR3 DNA: TGCGCCAGCAGCTTACAGGGTTTCGGCACTGAAGCTTTCTTT.

With regard to this clone: Other DNA sequences of this sample code for an identical CDR3. The chain joins TRBV7-2 to TRBJ2-7; 12 bases fit TRBD2. Germline CDR1 is SGHTA and CDR2 is FQGNSA. CDR3 size: 15 residues. J was trimmed by 0 bases and V by 5 bases; bases with no gene match: 2. CDR3 loop: CASSLTSGSSYEQYF. CDR3 DNA: TGTGCCAGCAGCCTGACTAGCGGGAGCTCCTACGAGCAGTACTTC.

The chain combines TRBV6-5 with TRBJ1-6; 7 positions agree with TRBD1. J gave up 8 bases and V 5 bases, and 9 bases lay outside the gene matches. This CDR3 comprises 15 residues. Germline V gene sequence: CDR1 MNHEY, CDR2 SVGAGI. The CDR3 sequence: CASSHRQGDHSPLHF. In DNA, the CDR3 is TGTGCCAGCAGTCATAGACAGGGCGACCATTCACCCCTCCACTTT.